The source of this T cell receptor beta chain is a study of blood T cells in healthy people across ages. Study-wide points: Calculation of diversity from one million T cells yielded estimates considered to be underestimates. The percentage of naive T cells correlated strongly with TCR beta diversity.

Using a J-beta primer mix together with a sample-barcoded 5' primer, a second PCR was run for roughly 6 to 11 cycles. TCRdb reprocessed the 5' RACE reads with MiXCR, giving one entry per CDR3 protein. The table includes approximately 690,000 distinct CDR3 sequences, about 54% detected once. To note about this clonotype: The antigen is undetermined.

Germline assignment: CDR1 DFQATT and CDR2 SNEGSKA (reference sequence). CDR3 length equals 12 residues. Between the trimmed V and J ends, which lost 5 bases and 4 bases, there was a span of 6 bases. The study drew donors from healthy Caucasian individuals in Russia aged about 6 to 100. Total RNA amounts of at least 6 micrograms were extracted per sample. The origin of this receptor is a man in his sixties in good health. This rearrangement joins TRBV20-1 to TRBJ1-6; D gene uncertain. Sequencing used blood. CDR3 bases: TGCAGTGCTGGACCGTATAATTCACCCCTCCACTTT. Its translation is CSAGPYNSPLHF.